Shown below are 29 T cell receptor beta chains from a single sample sequenced in a study of T-cell memory formation after mild COVID-19. Each CDR3 protein gets one entry after TCRdb re-called the 5' RACE reads with MiXCR. Among nearly 350,000 distinct CDR3 sequences listed, roughly 13% were seen once. Input material: PBMCs or a T cell subset sorted from them (not recorded which). The receptors derive from a man between 18 and 29 years old who had mild COVID-19 (a few samples of this study predate the infection). Cell type and time point are not known.

V is TRBV19 and J is TRBJ1-6, with D possibly matching TRBD1 (6 bases). Germline values: CDR1 LNHDA, CDR2 SQIVND (reference sequence). The V end lost 10 bases, the J end lost 5 bases, and 12 bases lay between the germline ends. The CDR3 runs 13 residues. Here the CDR3 reads CATRGSHNSPLHF. The CDR3 coding sequence is TGTGCCACCAGGGGCAGCCATAATTCACCCCTCCACTTT.

This clonotype was counted a few times. This chain uses TRBV4-3 with TRBJ2-7, with D possibly TRBD1 on 5 matching bases. The germline V and J ends were trimmed by 2 bases and 0 bases, with 14 bases remaining between them. The germline CDR1 and CDR2 sequences are LGHNA and YSLEER. The CDR3 extends over 16 amino acids. The CDR3 DNA follows: TGCGCCAGCAGCCAAATCGCTTCAGGGTTCTCCTACGAGCAGTACTTC. It specifies CASSQIASGFSYEQYF.

This clonotype was detected many times. V is TRBV12-3 or TRBV12-4 and J is TRBJ2-3; 9 positions match TRBD2. The V and J ends lost 5 bases and 1 base, in that order; junction bases with no gene match: 7. This CDR3 spans 16 amino acids. CDR3 bases: TGTGCCAGCAGTCGCATCAGCGGGGGGCGCACAGATACGCAGTATTTT. It translates to CASSRISGGRTDTQYF.

This clonotype turned up a few times. This chain uses TRBV6-5 with TRBJ1-4; D possibly corresponds to TRBD1 (6 bases). Deletions cut 5 bases from V and 8 bases from J, with 15 bases between. CDR3 length: 14 residues. Germline V gene data show CDR1 as MNHEY and CDR2 as SVGAGI. CDR3: CASSPRGQGEKLFF. The CDR3 coding sequence is TGTGCCAGCAGTCCCAGAGGTCAGGGGGAAAAACTGTTTTTT.

V and J are TRBV7-2 and TRBJ2-1; D gene unclear. The CDR3 is 13 amino acids. V was shortened by 1 base and J by 9 bases, with 10 bases between the two germline ends. CDR1 is SGHTA and CDR2 is FQGNSA in the germline V gene. CDR3 nucleotides: TGTGCCAGCAGCTTAGTGGTCCGGAGTGAGCAGTTCTTC. Amino acid sequence: CASSLVVRSEQFF. The full variable domain, its missing parts supplied by reference TRBV7-2 and TRBJ2-1, is GAGVSQSPSNKVTEKGKDVELRCDPISGHTALYWYRQSLGQGLEFLIYFQGNSAPDKSGLPSDRFSAERTGGSVSTLTIQRTQQEDSAVYLCASSLVVRSEQFFGPGTRLTVL.

This clonotype turned up a few times. The chain has TRBV15 and TRBJ2-3, with TRBD1 matching 8 bases. Trimming at V came to 1 base and at J to 9 bases, leaving 6 bases not matched to a gene. CDR1 is LNHNV and CDR2 is YYDKDF in the germline V gene (reference sequence). This CDR3 has 14 amino acids. CDR3 nucleotide sequence: TGTGCCACCAGCAGAGTTGACAGGGGACACACGCAGTATTTT. This sequence encodes CATSRVDRGHTQYF. The complete variable domain, with remaining parts taken from reference TRBV15 and TRBJ2-3, reads DAMVIQNPRYQVTQFGKPVTLSCSQTLNHNVMYWYQQKSSQAPKLLFHYYDKDFNNEADTPDNFQSRRPNTSFCFLDIRSPGLGDTAMYLCATSRVDRGHTQYFGPGTRLTVL.

This clonotype has just a few counts. The chain employs TRBV4-2 and TRBJ2-1, with TRBD2 matching 8 bases. Losses at the gene ends were 0 bases for V and 9 bases for J; bases not matched to a gene: 13. Germline CDR1 LGHNA, CDR2 YNFKEQ. The CDR3 sequence is 17 residues long. CDR3 bases: TGTGCCAGCAGCCAAGAAGCTGGGACTAGTCTAGGTCGTGAGCAGTTCTTC. It specifies CASSQEAGTSLGREQFF.

This chain connects TRBV7-9 to TRBJ1-2; 7 bases line up with TRBD1. This CDR3 spans 15 amino acids. Per germline, CDR1 SEHNR and CDR2 FQNEAQ (reference sequence). With V trimmed by 5 bases and J by 4 bases, 10 bases remained unmatched. The CDR3 region is CASSGRSRDSYGYTF. The CDR3 coding sequence is TGTGCCAGCAGCGGCCGGAGCCGGGACAGCTATGGCTACACCTTC.

The gene calls are TRBV4-2 and TRBJ2-3; TRBD2 is a possible D gene (6 bases). The CDR3 totals 13 residues. Trimming shortened V by 1 base and J by 6 bases, and 8 bases separated the two germline ends. Germline V gene lookup returns CDR1 LGHNA and CDR2 YNFKEQ. The CDR3 DNA is TGTGCCAGCAGCCAAGTCGGAGGGGATACGCAGTATTTT. Translating gives CASSQVGGDTQYF.

This rearrangement joins TRBV20-1 to TRBJ2-2; either TRBD1 or TRBD2 may fit D (5 bases each). V lost 1 base, J lost 4 bases, and 13 bases lay in between. The CDR3 sequence is 15 residues long. The germline V gene has CDR1 DFQATT and CDR2 SNEGSKA (reference sequence). CDR3 nucleotides: TGCAGTGCTAGAGCCGAGGGGTTGGGCACCGGGGAGCTGTTTTTT. Translating gives CSARAEGLGTGELFF.

This clonotype was observed a handful of times. CDR3 residues: CSASVAGAYEQYV. CDR3 DNA: TGCAGTGCTAGTGTAGCGGGGGCCTACGAGCAGTACGTC. V gene TRBV20-1 combines with J gene TRBJ2-7; 9 bases align to TRBD2. The V and J ends lost 3 bases and 2 bases, in that order; junction bases with no gene match: 2. The CDR3 is made up of 13 amino acids. The germline gives CDR1 DFQATT, CDR2 SNEGSKA (reference sequence).

The V call is TRBV5-1, the J call TRBJ2-1; unclear D gene. The CDR3 is made up of 17 amino acids. Deletions cut 0 bases from V and 0 bases from J, with 13 bases between. The V gene's germline CDR1 is SGHRS and CDR2 YFSETQ. CDR3 loop: CASSLGQALDSYNEQFF. For the CDR3, the DNA is TGCGCCAGCAGCTTGGGGCAGGCCCTTGACTCCTACAATGAGCAGTTCTTC.

The rearrangement uses TRBV29-1 and TRBJ2-7; 12 bases line up with TRBD1. After removal of 4 bases from V and 4 bases from J, the junction contained 5 bases not matched to a gene. This CDR3 has 14 residues. Germline lookup yields CDR1 SQVTM and CDR2 ANQGSEA. CDR3 DNA sequence: TGCAGCGTTGTCCGGGACAGGGGGCTTTACGAGCAGTACTTC. Translating it yields CSVVRDRGLYEQYF.

This clonotype was counted a few times. The genes are TRBV6-6 and TRBJ2-5; D is perhaps TRBD1 (5 bases). Trimming pared 3 bases from V and 4 bases from J, leaving 15 bases between. This CDR3 is built from 15 residues. Germline V gene lookup returns CDR1 MNHNY and CDR2 SVGAGI (reference sequence). CDR3 DNA sequence: TGTGCCAGCAGTTATGCAGGACAAACGGTAGAGACCCAGTACTTC. Its protein is CASSYAGQTVETQYF.

This clonotype was found a few times. This sequence joins TRBV29-1 and TRBJ2-7, with D uncertain. Germline V lookup: CDR1 SQVTM, CDR2 ANQGSEA. V was clipped by 3 bases and J by 2 bases, with 5 bases between them. The CDR3 is made up of 11 amino acids. CDR3: CSVDVAYEQYV. DNA for the CDR3: TGCAGCGTTGATGTAGCCTACGAGCAGTACGTC.

This sequence joins TRBV7-9 and TRBJ2-1, with 9 bases matching TRBD1. Germline CDR1 is SEHNR and CDR2 is FQNEAQ (reference sequence). Unmatched junction bases numbered 10, after V lost 5 bases and J lost 5 bases. CDR3 length: 16 residues. The CDR3 reads CASSPTGTGKDNEQFF. The CDR3 nucleotides read TGTGCCAGCAGCCCGACCGGGACAGGGAAAGACAATGAGCAGTTCTTC.

At least ten counts were recorded for this clonotype. J is TRBJ1-6 and V is TRBV18, with 8 bases that match TRBD1. The CDR3 totals 13 residues. Germline assignment: CDR1 KGHSH and CDR2 LQKENI. V lost 6 bases, J lost 8 bases, and 3 bases stayed unmatched. The CDR3 spells CASSLDRDSPLHF. CDR3 DNA sequence: TGTGCCAGCTCGCTGGACAGGGATTCACCCCTCCACTTT.

There are a few counts of this clonotype. The chain links TRBV12-3 or TRBV12-4 to TRBJ2-7; the D gene is possibly TRBD2 (6 bases). Trimming took 2 bases from V and 6 from J, leaving 11 bases between them. The CDR3 loop spans 13 amino acids. CDR3 residues: CASSLWEEFEQYF. As DNA, the CDR3 is TGTGCCAGCAGTTTATGGGAGGAATTCGAGCAGTACTTC.

This clonotype appeared a few times. Written as DNA, the CDR3 is TGCAGTGCGTGGCCGGGACGCAGGCATCTTGCGGCCAATGAGCAGTTCTTC. This encodes CSAWPGRRHLAANEQFF. The rearrangement joins TRBV20-1 to TRBJ2-1, with D tentatively TRBD1 or TRBD2 (5 bases each). The CDR3 length is 17 residues. Per germline, CDR1 DFQATT and CDR2 SNEGSKA (reference sequence). The V gene lost 6 bases and the J gene lost 6 bases, with 27 bases spanning the gap.

V gene TRBV10-3 combines with J gene TRBJ1-2, with D possibly TRBD1 on 5 matching bases. Trimming pared 0 bases from V and 2 bases from J, leaving 13 bases between. Germline CDR1 and CDR2: ENHRY and SYGVKD. CDR3 length: 16 amino acids. In nucleotides, the CDR3 is TGTGCCATCAGTGAGTCAGGGGCCGACCCCAACTATGGCTACACCTTC. It is translated as CAISESGADPNYGYTF.

V usage is TRBV12-3 or TRBV12-4 and J usage is TRBJ1-3, with D uncertain. V lost 3 bases and J lost 7, with 10 bases in between. This CDR3 spans 13 amino acids. CDR3 region: CASSFEPGNTIYF. The CDR3 nucleotides are TGTGCCAGCAGTTTTGAGCCAGGCAACACCATATATTTT.

In this sample, this clonotype turned up a few times. The chain employs TRBV9 and TRBJ1-2; no definite D call. Germline V CDR1 and CDR2: SGDLS, YYNGEE. The V end lost 0 bases, the J end lost 4 bases, and 13 bases lay between the germline ends. The CDR3 extends over 15 amino acids. CDR3 loop: CASSVAGLAPYGYTF. In DNA, the CDR3 is TGTGCCAGCAGCGTAGCAGGCCTTGCCCCCTATGGCTACACCTTC.

The chain couples TRBV29-1 to TRBJ2-6, with D perhaps matching TRBD1 (6 bases). V dropped 5 bases and J dropped 0 bases, with 14 bases sitting between them. This CDR3 comprises 16 residues. The germline CDR1 and CDR2 sequences are SQVTM and ANQGSEA. The CDR3: CSVLDSYPSGANVLTF. DNA of the CDR3: TGCAGCGTTTTGGACAGTTATCCCTCTGGGGCCAACGTCCTGACTTTC.

This clonotype was seen more than once but under ten times. The CDR3 spells CASSQERTDTQYF. In nucleotides, the CDR3 is TGTGCCAGCAGCCAGGAGAGGACAGATACGCAGTATTTT. This sequence joins TRBV11-2 and TRBJ2-3; D gene unclear. The CDR3 spans 13 residues. The V end was cut by 5 bases, the J end by 3 bases, with 9 bases between. Per germline, CDR1 SGHAT and CDR2 FQNNGV.

The chain couples TRBV29-1 to TRBJ1-1; D ambiguous. V lost 5 bases to trimming and J lost 3 bases, with 4 bases between them. This CDR3 is 10 amino acids long. In germline, CDR1 is SQVTM, CDR2 ANQGSEA. CDR3: CSVRDTEAFF. Here the CDR3 DNA reads TGCAGCGTTCGAGACACTGAAGCTTTCTTT.

The V gene is TRBV7-2, the J gene TRBJ2-7, with D possibly being TRBD1 (6 bases). Trimming pared 0 bases from V and 2 bases from J, leaving 11 bases between. Per the germline V gene, CDR1 is SGHTA and CDR2 is FQGNSA. This CDR3 is 15 amino acids long. In nucleotides, the CDR3 is TGTGCCAGCAGCTTAGCCGCAGGGGATACCTACGAGCAGTACTTC. Its translation: CASSLAAGDTYEQYF.

This clonotype has more than one count but fewer than ten. The V and J genes are TRBV4-1 and TRBJ2-5; 9 nucleotides line up with TRBD2. Unmatched junction bases numbered 11, after V lost 0 bases and J lost 3 bases. The CDR3 length is 18 residues. Germline assignment: CDR1 MGHRA and CDR2 YSYEKL. CDR3 in DNA: TGCGCCAGCAGCCAAGATCACCCCGGGACTAGCATGGAAGAGACCCAGTACTTC. This gives the protein CASSQDHPGTSMEETQYF.

CDR3 sequence: CASSSYPLAGFGEQFF. As DNA, the CDR3 is TGTGCCAGCAGTTCATACCCACTAGCGGGGTTCGGAGAGCAGTTCTTC. The chain carries TRBV12-3 or TRBV12-4 and TRBJ2-1, with 10 bases aligning to TRBD2. Trimming removed 4 bases from V and 10 bases from J; junction bases left unmatched: 13. The CDR3 length is 16 residues.

This chain connects TRBV11-2 to TRBJ2-7, with 9 nucleotides matching TRBD1. CDR1 and CDR2 from the germline V gene are SGHAT and FQNNGV. The CDR3 is 14 amino acids. J was trimmed by 4 bases and V by 8 bases; bases with no gene match: 9. This CDR3 is CASQLGTGWYEQYF. Here the CDR3 DNA reads TGTGCCAGCCAATTGGGGACAGGGTGGTACGAGCAGTACTTC.